The clone carrying this T cell receptor beta chain was counted a few times. Other DNA sequences from this sample encode an identical CDR3 as well. These data originate in a study of metastatic and nonmetastatic thyroid tumors. Each patient went into thyroid surgery without having received any treatment. The germline V gene encodes CDR1 SGHRS and CDR2 YFSETQ. The CDR3 runs 14 residues. V gave up 0 bases and J gave up 1 base, with 8 bases separating them. MiXCR reprocessed the PCR reads for TCRdb. The sample has some 31,000 clones, about 4.1% seen once; the top ten hold 21%. The sequencing input was blood. The TCR was taken from a female donor with papillary thyroid cancer or a benign thyroid nodule (not recorded which). Some clones in this sample may be carry-over from other donors' samples. The J gene is TRBJ2-7, the V gene TRBV5-1; D remains unclear. CDR3 sequence (DNA): TGCGCCAGCAGCTTGGTATCAGGTTCCTACGAGCAGTACTTC. It yields the protein CASSLVSGSYEQYF. The full variable domain, with the rest looked up from reference TRBV5-1 and TRBJ2-7, is KAGVTQTPRYLIKTRGQQVTLSCSPISGHRSVSWYQQTPGQGLQFLFEYFSETQRNKGNFPGRFSGRQFSNSRSEMNVSTLELGDSALYLCASSLVSGSYEQYFGPGTRLTVT.